The 15 T cell receptor beta chains given below trace back to one sample, sequenced in a study of neurological immune-mediated disorders. TCRdb fed the 5' RACE reads into MiXCR, producing one record per CDR3 protein. The sample lists under 80,000 distinct CDR3 sequences; 4% to 6% were seen once. The sample taken for sequencing was PBMCs. The source of these receptors is a woman in her twenties or thirties with multiple sclerosis.

Comment on this clonotype: A read error may produce the germline difference seen at one junction end. This chain links TRBV10-3 with TRBJ1-5; possibly TRBD1 for D (6 bases). The CDR3 extends over 15 amino acids. Germline loops: CDR1 ENHRY, CDR2 SYGVKD. The CDR3 sequence is CAISDLQGMGQPQNF. The CDR3 nucleotides are TGTGCCATCAGTGACTTGCAGGGGATGGGTCAGCCCCAGAATTTT.

This clonotype was counted ten times or more. The chain has TRBV27 and TRBJ2-5, with unresolved D. Germline-derived CDR1 and CDR2 are MNHEY and SMNVEV (reference sequence). The CDR3 is 13 amino acids. V lost 2 bases, J lost 1 base, and 5 bases lay in between. DNA for the CDR3: TGTGCCAGCAGTTTAGGGCCCCAAGAGACCCAGTACTTC. Translated, it gives CASSLGPQETQYF.

This clonotype was observed many times. V is TRBV5-1 and J is TRBJ2-5; no firm D call. The germline CDR1 and CDR2 sequences are SGHRS and YFSETQ. Trimming removed 4 bases from V and 7 bases from J, with 11 bases in between. CDR3 length: 12 residues. For the CDR3, the DNA is TGCGCCAGCAGCCAGGACGCGAGGACCCAGTACTTC. Its protein product is CASSQDARTQYF.

This clonotype has a count of ten or more. The V call is TRBV20-1, the J call TRBJ2-1; 12 bases map to TRBD2. This CDR3 is built from 13 residues. The trim removed 6 bases at V and 9 bases at J, leaving 6 bases unmatched. CDR1 is DFQATT, CDR2 SNEGSKA, per germline (reference sequence). CDR3 DNA sequence: TGCAGTGCCGATCGGACTAGCGGGATTGAGCAGTTCTTC. Translated: CSADRTSGIEQFF.

This clonotype was observed a few times. V and J are TRBV12-3 or TRBV12-4 and TRBJ2-3, with TRBD2 identical over 11 bases. V was pared by 8 bases and J by 3 bases, with 13 bases of the junction left unmatched. The CDR3 consists of 17 residues. DNA for the CDR3: TGTGCCAGCTCTCTGACGGGGACTAGCGGTGGGACAGATACGCAGTATTTT. Residues: CASSLTGTSGGTDTQYF.

This clonotype was recorded at least ten times. V gene TRBV5-1 combines with J gene TRBJ2-1, with D unclear. The V and J ends lost 6 bases and 4 bases respectively, with 20 bases between them. The CDR3 loop spans 16 amino acids. Germline V gives CDR1 SGHRS, CDR2 YFSETQ. In DNA, the CDR3 is TGCGCCAGCAAAGCTCAGGTCTCCGTTACTTACAATGAGCAGTTCTTC. Its translation: CASKAQVSVTYNEQFF.

In its sample, this clonotype was seen many times. The CDR3 nucleotides read TGCGCCAGCAGCCCCGCGGGCGGGGGCTACGAGCAGTACTTC. Translated, it gives CASSPAGGGYEQYF. This chain joins TRBV4-1 and TRBJ2-7; 7 bases are a match to TRBD2. The CDR3 spans 14 residues. J was trimmed by 3 bases and V by 4 bases; bases with no gene match: 6. Germline CDR1 reads MGHRA; CDR2 reads YSYEKL.

This clonotype was picked up many times. The V call is TRBV7-9, the J call TRBJ2-2; D gene unclear. The V and J ends lost 5 bases and 5 bases respectively, with 6 bases between them. Germline CDR1 is SEHNR and CDR2 is FQNEAQ (reference sequence). The CDR3 runs to 12 residues. CDR3 residues: CASSNKTGELFF. The CDR3 region has the DNA TGTGCCAGCAGCAATAAAACCGGGGAGCTGTTTTTT.

This clonotype was recorded many times. CDR3 protein: CSANRQGLNTEAFF. CDR3 coding DNA: TGCAGTGCTAACCGTCAGGGGTTGAACACTGAAGCTTTCTTT. The chain has TRBV20-1 and TRBJ1-1; maybe TRBD1 (6 bases). This CDR3 region has 14 residues. Per the germline V gene, CDR1 is DFQATT and CDR2 is SNEGSKA (reference sequence). With 4 bases removed from V and 0 bases from J, the gap between germline ends came to 12 bases.

This clonotype has just a few counts. The V and J genes are TRBV5-1 and TRBJ1-2, with D tentatively TRBD1 (5 bases). V lost 1 base to trimming and J lost 8 bases, with 15 bases between them. Germline CDR1 reads SGHRS; CDR2 reads YFSETQ. The CDR3 sequence is 14 residues long. CDR3 amino acids: CASSLTGPPGGYTF. Here the CDR3 DNA reads TGCGCCAGCAGCTTGACGGGACCCCCTGGAGGCTACACCTTC.

Details on this clonotype: A much larger clone is a single base away; this may be a read error. This rearrangement joins TRBV28 to TRBJ2-7; 7 bases are a match to TRBD1. Germline V lookup: CDR1 MDHEN, CDR2 SYDVKM. This CDR3 has 12 residues. DNA for the CDR3: TGTGCCAACAGTGACAGGGCTTACGAGCAGTACTTC. This sequence encodes CANSDRAYEQYF.

This clonotype was counted only a few times. This rearrangement joins TRBV5-6 to TRBJ2-7, with D perhaps assigned TRBD1 or TRBD2 (5 bases each). The CDR3 is 11 amino acids. The V gene's germline CDR1 is SGHDT and CDR2 YYEEEE. V lost 5 bases, J lost 5 bases, and 8 bases lay in between. The DNA for the CDR3 is TGTGCCAGCAGAGGGACGGACGAGCAGTACTTC. This gives the protein CASRGTDEQYF. The full variable domain, completed using reference TRBV5-6 and TRBJ2-7, is DAGVTQSPTHLIKTRGQQVTLRCSPKSGHDTVSWYQQALGQGPQFIFQYYEEEERQRGNFPDRFSGHQFPNYSSELNVNALLLGDSALYLCASRGTDEQYFGPGTRLTVT.

This clonotype was counted a few times. This clone may be a read error of a much larger clone one base away. The rearrangement links TRBV5-1 to TRBJ2-3; 7 bases fit TRBD1. Germline V gene lookup returns CDR1 SGHRS and CDR2 YFSETQ. The CDR3 totals 16 residues. V was pared by 5 bases and J by 2 bases, with 11 bases of the junction left unmatched. The CDR3, as DNA: TGCGCCAGCAGGAAAACGACAGGGACCTACACAGATACGCAGTATTTT. Encoded protein: CASRKTTGTYTDTQYF.

V is TRBV4-1 and J is TRBJ1-1; D not resolved. V gave up 0 bases and J gave up 5 bases, with 7 bases separating them. This CDR3 spans 13 amino acids. Germline V CDR1 and CDR2: MGHRA, YSYEKL. CDR3 in DNA: TGCGCCAGCAGCCAAGATGAGAGTACTGAAGCTTTCTTT. The encoded protein is CASSQDESTEAFF.

This clonotype was seen ten or more times. CDR3 sequence: CASSYSRSLNTEAFF. The CDR3 DNA reads as TGTGCCAGCAGTTACTCGCGGAGTTTGAACACTGAAGCTTTCTTT. The rearrangement joins TRBV6-5 to TRBJ1-1; D uncertain. This CDR3 is 15 amino acids long. Germline values: CDR1 MNHEY, CDR2 SVGAGI. The V gene lost 0 bases and the J gene lost 0 bases, with 8 bases spanning the gap.